These 27 T cell receptor beta chains were all obtained from the same sample, sequenced in a study of technical replicates of blood from a few donors. Clones were sequenced by immunoSEQ multiplex PCR, and TCRdb holds only the in-frame ones, with some missing. The repertoire has 75,000 to 90,000 clones, roughly nine tenths of them found once; the top ten carry around 0.24%. Sequenced sample: T cells isolated from PBMCs. The source of these receptors is a human donor in good health.

This chain uses TRBV13 with TRBJ1-1, with no clear D. The CDR3 is 12 residues long. Germline V CDR1 and CDR2: PRHDT, FYEKMQ (reference sequence). The ends were cut back, 0 bases at V and 4 bases at J, with 3 bases in the middle. The CDR3 DNA reads as TGTGCCAGCAGCTTAGGAGCCACTGAAGCTTTCTTT. It encodes CASSLGATEAFF. Based on the CDR3 plus reference TRBV13 and TRBJ1-1, the full variable domain is AAGVIQSPRHLIKEKRETATLKCYPIPRHDTVYWYQQGPGQDPQFLISFYEKMQSDKGSIPDRFSAQQFSDYHSELNMSSLELGDSALYFCASSLGATEAFFGQGTRLTVV.

This chain links TRBV7-9 with TRBJ2-1; possible D gene TRBD2, 6 bases. Trimming removed 5 bases at V and 0 bases at J, with 23 bases between. Germline V CDR1 and CDR2: SEHNR, FQNEAQ (reference sequence). The CDR3 is 19 residues long. CDR3 coding DNA: TGTGCCAGCAGCCTCCGGGCGGGGTTAAACTTAAGCTCCTACAATGAGCAGTTCTTC. It codes for CASSLRAGLNLSSYNEQFF.

This chain joins TRBV4-1 and TRBJ1-2; 8 nucleotides line up with TRBD1. The V and J ends lost 3 bases and 3 bases, in that order; junction bases with no gene match: 6. The CDR3 length is 15 residues. The germline gives CDR1 MGHRA, CDR2 YSYEKL. The CDR3 DNA sequence: TGCGCCAGCAGCCAGGCGGACAGGGATCACTATGGCTACACCTTC. Its protein product is CASSQADRDHYGYTF.

The chain is built from TRBV19 and TRBJ1-1; 10 positions agree with TRBD1. The CDR3 has 18 residues. Germline CDR1 is LNHDA and CDR2 is SQIVND (reference sequence). J gave up 1 base and V 0 bases, and 8 bases lay outside the gene matches. The CDR3, as DNA: TGTGCCAGTAGTATAGACCCAGACAGGGGGCAGAGGAACACTGAAGCTTTCTTT. It is translated as CASSIDPDRGQRNTEAFF.

The chain is built from TRBV30 and TRBJ1-4; perhaps TRBD1 as D (5 bases). CDR1 and CDR2 from the germline V gene are GTSNPN and SVGIG (reference sequence). Trimming took off 0 bases at V and 3 bases at J, with 8 bases between the two ends. The CDR3 runs 14 residues. The CDR3 loop is CAWSVWGANEKLFF. The CDR3 DNA reads TGTGCCTGGAGTGTATGGGGGGCTAATGAAAAACTGTTTTTT. Full variable domain (rest looked up from reference TRBV30 and TRBJ1-4): SQTIHQWPATLVQPVGSPLSLECTVEGTSNPNLYWYRQAAGRGLQLLFYSVGIGQISSEVPQNLSASRPQDRQFILSSKKLLLSDSGFYLCAWSVWGANEKLFFGSGTQLSVL.

The chain recombines TRBV27 with TRBJ2-7; 8 bases line up with TRBD1. After removal of 4 bases from V and 5 bases from J, the junction contained 7 bases not matched to a gene. The germline gives CDR1 MNHEY, CDR2 SMNVEV (reference sequence). The CDR3 totals 14 residues. The CDR3 DNA is TGTGCCAGCAGTTCCTCCTGGACAGGGAACGAGCAGTACTTC. Translated, it gives CASSSSWTGNEQYF.

The gene calls are TRBV6-6 and TRBJ2-1; D possibly corresponds to TRBD1 (5 bases). Germline V gene sequence: CDR1 MNHNY, CDR2 SVGAGI (reference sequence). The CDR3 contains 12 residues. The V gene lost 5 bases and the J gene lost 7 bases, with 9 bases spanning the gap. The CDR3 region has the DNA TGTGCCAGCAGTCGCAGGGAAAATGAGCAGTTCTTC. Amino acid sequence: CASSRRENEQFF.

This clone appeared a few times. The chain couples TRBV7-3 to TRBJ1-6; 7 bases are a match to TRBD1. With V trimmed by 5 bases and J by 9 bases, 10 bases remained unmatched. The CDR3 spans 15 residues. Germline CDR1 SGHTA, CDR2 FQGTGA. As DNA, the CDR3 is TGTGCCAGCAGCGCTTGGACAGGTCCCTTTTCACCCCTCCACTTT. Translating it yields CASSAWTGPFSPLHF.

The chain is built from TRBV5-1 and TRBJ2-7, with 8 bases that match TRBD1. Looked up from germline, CDR1 is SGHRS and CDR2 is YFSETQ. The CDR3 has 15 residues. V lost 4 bases to trimming and J lost 2 bases; unmatched junction nucleotides: 8. CDR3 nucleotides: TGCGCCAGCAGCCCGGACAGGGCAGGGACCTACGAGCAGTACTTC. Encoded protein: CASSPDRAGTYEQYF. Filled out from reference TRBV5-1 and TRBJ2-7, the complete variable domain reads KAGVTQTPRYLIKTRGQQVTLSCSPISGHRSVSWYQQTPGQGLQFLFEYFSETQRNKGNFPGRFSGRQFSNSRSEMNVSTLELGDSALYLCASSPDRAGTYEQYFGPGTRLTVT.

The chain employs TRBV10-3 and TRBJ2-3, with TRBD2 identical over 11 bases. In germline, CDR1 is ENHRY, CDR2 SYGVKD. The CDR3 contains 17 residues. Unmatched junction bases numbered 11, after V lost 3 bases and J lost 6 bases. Here the CDR3 reads CAISDPTSGRRPDTQYF. The CDR3 bases are TGTGCCATCAGTGACCCTACTAGCGGGAGACGTCCGGATACGCAGTATTTT.

The chain employs TRBV9 and TRBJ1-2; 10 bases map to TRBD1. This CDR3 has 16 residues. Germline V lookup: CDR1 SGDLS, CDR2 YYNGEE. The J segment lost 5 bases and the V segment lost 1 base, leaving 8 bases of the junction unmatched. CDR3 bases: TGTGCCAGCAGCGTATACTCGGGACAGGGGCTTTATGGCTACACCTTC. Encoded protein: CASSVYSGQGLYGYTF.

The chain links TRBV15 to TRBJ2-3; 7 bases map to TRBD1. Germline CDR1 LNHNV, CDR2 YYDKDF (reference sequence). The CDR3 covers 14 residues. The V gene end was trimmed by 6 bases and the J gene end by 2 bases; junction bases not matched to a gene: 5. CDR3 amino acids: CATRGGGFTDTQYF. The CDR3 region has the DNA TGTGCCACCAGAGGGGGCGGGTTCACAGATACGCAGTATTTT.

The DNA of the CDR3 is TGTGCCAGCAGCCCCCGGGTGGGGCACGGCCAGTACTTC. As protein: CASSPRVGHGQYF. The rearrangement uses TRBV5-6 and TRBJ2-5, with D maybe TRBD1 (5 bases). The V gene lost 4 bases and the J gene lost 10 bases, with 17 bases spanning the gap. This CDR3 is built from 13 residues. Germline lookup yields CDR1 SGHDT and CDR2 YYEEEE.

A remark on this clone: The junction and the germline gene differ at one end; a read error may be behind it. This sequence joins TRBV7-7 and TRBJ2-5; 7 bases match TRBD1. From germline, CDR1 is SSHAT and CDR2 FNYEAQ (reference sequence). The CDR3 has 17 residues. In DNA form, the CDR3 reads TGTGCTAGCAGCACCGGACCAAGGGGGCGCCTCCAAGAGACCCAGTACTTC. This codes for CASSTGPRGRLQETQYF. The full variable domain, its missing parts supplied by reference TRBV7-7 and TRBJ2-5, is GAGVSQSPRYKVTKRGQDVTLRCDPISSHATLYWYQQALGQGPEFLTYFNYEAQPDKSGLPSDRFSAERPEGSISTLTIQRTEQRDSAMYRCASSTGPRGRLQETQYFGPGTRLLVL.

The V and J genes are TRBV4-1 and TRBJ1-4; 9 bases agree with TRBD1. The J call is doubtful: the DNA matches TRBJ2-2 better. The germline V gene has CDR1 MGHRA and CDR2 YSYEKL. The CDR3 consists of 15 residues. CDR3 nucleotides: TGCGCCAGCAGCCAAGGCCCGGGACAGGGTGGGGAGCTGTTTTTT. Its translation is CASSQGPGQGGELFF.

In DNA, the CDR3 is TGTGCCAGTAAGGCCCAGCGGGGGACCTACGAGCAGTACTTC. Its translation: CASKAQRGTYEQYF. V and J are TRBV19 and TRBJ2-7, with TRBD2 matching over 8 bases. Germline CDR1 is LNHDA and CDR2 is SQIVND (reference sequence). The V and J ends lost 7 bases and 2 bases, in that order; junction bases with no gene match: 7. This CDR3 spans 14 amino acids.

The V call is TRBV7-5, the J call TRBJ2-3; the D call of TRBD2 is as the table states it, not checked on the DNA. TRBV7-5 is designated a pseudogene. The CDR3 consists of 15 residues. The CDR3: CVRSLVLRSTDTQYF. Here the CDR3 DNA reads TGTGTCAGAAGCTTAGTCTTGCGAAGCACAGATACGCAGTATTTT.

V gene TRBV5-8 combines with J gene TRBJ1-1; 7 bases match TRBD1. With 0 bases clipped from V and 4 bases from J, the junction kept 3 bases outside the gene matches. CDR1 SGHTS and CDR2 YDEGEE come from the germline V gene. CDR3 length: 14 residues. The CDR3 DNA is TGTGCCAGCAGCTTGGCAGGGGGAGTCACTGAAGCTTTCTTT. The encoded protein is CASSLAGGVTEAFF.

The chain employs TRBV18 and TRBJ1-5; tentatively, D is TRBD1 (6 bases). V was pared by 6 bases and J by 6 bases, with 15 bases between. Germline CDR1 is KGHSH and CDR2 is LQKENI. This CDR3 contains 14 residues. This CDR3 is CASSPGQSTQPQHF. CDR3 nucleotides: TGTGCCAGCTCCCCTGGACAGTCGACTCAGCCCCAGCATTTT. Full variable domain (rest looked up from reference TRBV18 and TRBJ1-5): NAGVMQNPRHLVRRRGQEARLRCSPMKGHSHVYWYRQLPEEGLKFMVYLQKENIIDESGMPKERFSAEFPKEGPSILRIQQVVRGDSAAYFCASSPGQSTQPQHFGDGTRLSIL.

This clone was seen a single time. The chain has TRBV9 and TRBJ1-4, with 8 bases aligning to TRBD1. Germline trimming cut 3 bases from V and 8 bases from J; bases unmatched to any gene: 6. There are 14 residues in the CDR3. Germline CDR1 SGDLS, CDR2 YYNGEE. The CDR3 DNA is TGTGCCAGCAGCGAGTTATCAGGGGGCGAAAAACTGTTTTTT. Protein product: CASSELSGGEKLFF.

The V gene is TRBV11-3, the J gene TRBJ2-5, with 8 bases fitting TRBD1. The V segment lost 1 base and the J segment 5 bases; nucleotides outside the gene matches: 6. CDR1 and CDR2 (germline): SGHNT, YENEEA. This CDR3 is 15 amino acids long. DNA of the CDR3: TGTGCCAGCAGCTTAGGAAGACAGGGGCGGGAGACCCAGTACTTC. Amino acids: CASSLGRQGRETQYF.

This chain joins TRBV6-5 and TRBJ2-1; D gene uncertain. From germline, CDR1 is MNHEY and CDR2 SVGAGI. The V and J ends lost 0 bases and 5 bases respectively, with 8 bases between them. CDR3 length equals 14 residues. This chain's CDR3 is CASSYSQANNEQFF. DNA of the CDR3: TGTGCCAGCAGTTACTCTCAGGCAAACAATGAGCAGTTCTTC.

The rearrangement links TRBV11-3 to TRBJ2-1; tentatively, D is TRBD2 (6 bases). This CDR3 has 13 amino acids. CDR1 and CDR2 (germline): SGHNT, YENEEA. The V end lost 2 bases, the J end lost 4 bases, and 6 bases lay between the germline ends. The CDR3 region is CASSLREYNEQFF. For the CDR3, the DNA is TGTGCCAGCAGCTTACGGGAGTACAATGAGCAGTTCTTC.

The rearrangement links TRBV7-6 to TRBJ2-5, with TRBD1 identical over 8 bases. The CDR3 has 14 amino acids. CDR1 SGHVS and CDR2 FNYEAQ come from the germline V gene. V was pared by 1 base and J by 3 bases, with 1 base of the junction left unmatched. CDR3 sequence reads: CASSLGTGKETQYF. The CDR3 DNA sequence: TGTGCCAGCAGCTTAGGGACAGGGAAAGAGACCCAGTACTTC. Full variable domain (remainder filled in from reference TRBV7-6 and TRBJ2-5): GAGVSQSPRYKVTKRGQDVALRCDPISGHVSLYWYRQALGQGPEFLTYFNYEAQQDKSGLPNDRFSAERPEGSISTLTIQRTEQRDSAMYRCASSLGTGKETQYFGPGTRLLVL.

V gene TRBV30 combines with J gene TRBJ2-5; possible D gene TRBD1, 6 bases. This CDR3 has 12 residues. Trimming took off 3 bases at V and 10 bases at J, with 15 bases between the two ends. Germline CDR1 is GTSNPN and CDR2 is SVGIG (reference sequence). CDR3 bases: TGTGCCTGGAGCTTGGACAGAGAGGGCCAGTACTTC. Amino acid sequence: CAWSLDREGQYF.

The chain links TRBV9 to TRBJ2-2, with D perhaps matching TRBD2 (6 bases). CDR1 and CDR2 (germline): SGDLS, YYNGEE. The CDR3 length is 15 residues. The V end lost 0 bases, the J end lost 5 bases, and 11 bases lay between the germline ends. The CDR3, as DNA: TGTGCCAGCAGCGTAGAACAAGGGAGGACCGGGGAGCTGTTTTTT. Its protein is CASSVEQGRTGELFF.

V usage is TRBV19 and J usage is TRBJ1-4; TRBD1 agrees at 9 bases. The CDR3 is 15 residues long. Germline values: CDR1 LNHDA, CDR2 SQIVND (reference sequence). Unmatched junction bases numbered 5, after V lost 3 bases and J lost 6 bases. The DNA for the CDR3 is TGTGCCAGTAGTATGAAAACAGGGGGCGATGAAAAACTGTTTTTT. The encoded protein is CASSMKTGGDEKLFF.